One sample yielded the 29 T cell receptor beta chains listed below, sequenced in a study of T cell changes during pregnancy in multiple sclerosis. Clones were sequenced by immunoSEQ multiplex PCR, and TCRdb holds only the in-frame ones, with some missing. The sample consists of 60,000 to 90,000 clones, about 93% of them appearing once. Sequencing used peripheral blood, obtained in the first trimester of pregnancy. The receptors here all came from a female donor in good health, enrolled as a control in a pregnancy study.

For the CDR3, the DNA is TGTGCCAGCAGCAGGGACAGGCAGAACTATGGCTACACCTTC. Residues: CASSRDRQNYGYTF. The rearrangement joins TRBV5-4 to TRBJ1-2, with 8 bases matching TRBD1. J gave up 2 bases and V 4 bases, and 4 bases lay outside the gene matches. CDR3 length equals 14 residues. Per the germline V gene, CDR1 is SGHNT and CDR2 is YYREEE (reference sequence).

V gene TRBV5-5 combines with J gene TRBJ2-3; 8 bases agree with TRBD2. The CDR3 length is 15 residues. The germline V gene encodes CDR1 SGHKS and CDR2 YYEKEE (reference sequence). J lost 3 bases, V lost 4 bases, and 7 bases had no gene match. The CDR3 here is CASSTGPGGTDTQYF. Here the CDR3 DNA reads TGTGCCAGCAGCACGGGCCCGGGGGGGACAGATACGCAGTATTTT.

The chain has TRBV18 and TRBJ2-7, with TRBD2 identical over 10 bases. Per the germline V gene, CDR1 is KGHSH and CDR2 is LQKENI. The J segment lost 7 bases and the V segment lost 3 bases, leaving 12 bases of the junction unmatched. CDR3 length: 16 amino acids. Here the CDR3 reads CASSPTGLAGVGEQYF. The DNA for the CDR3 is TGTGCCAGCTCACCCACGGGGCTAGCGGGAGTGGGAGAGCAGTACTTC.

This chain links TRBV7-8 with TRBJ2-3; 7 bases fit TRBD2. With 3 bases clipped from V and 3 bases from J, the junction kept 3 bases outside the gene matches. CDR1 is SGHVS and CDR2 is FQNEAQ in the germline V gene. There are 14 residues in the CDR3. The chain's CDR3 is CASSFGLVTDTQYF. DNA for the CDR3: TGTGCCAGCAGCTTTGGACTAGTAACAGATACGCAGTATTTT.

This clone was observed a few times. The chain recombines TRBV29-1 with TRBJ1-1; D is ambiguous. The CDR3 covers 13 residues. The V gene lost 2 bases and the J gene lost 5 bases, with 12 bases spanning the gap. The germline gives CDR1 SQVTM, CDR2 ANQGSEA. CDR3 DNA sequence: TGCAGCGTTGAAAAGCGTTTGGCGACTGAAGCTTTCTTT. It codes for CSVEKRLATEAFF.

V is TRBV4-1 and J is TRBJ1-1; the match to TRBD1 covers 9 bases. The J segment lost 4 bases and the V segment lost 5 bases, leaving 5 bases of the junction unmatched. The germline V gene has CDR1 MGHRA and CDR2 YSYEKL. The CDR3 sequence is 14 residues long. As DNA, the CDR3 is TGCGCCAGCAGCTCGGACAGGGGAGGCACTGAAGCTTTCTTT. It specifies CASSSDRGGTEAFF.

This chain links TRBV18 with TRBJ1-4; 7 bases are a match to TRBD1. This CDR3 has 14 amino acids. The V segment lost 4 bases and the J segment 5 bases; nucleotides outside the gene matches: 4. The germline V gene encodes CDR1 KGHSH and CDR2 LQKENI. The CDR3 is CASSRETGNEKLFF. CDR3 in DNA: TGTGCCAGCTCACGTGAGACAGGGAATGAAAAACTGTTTTTT.

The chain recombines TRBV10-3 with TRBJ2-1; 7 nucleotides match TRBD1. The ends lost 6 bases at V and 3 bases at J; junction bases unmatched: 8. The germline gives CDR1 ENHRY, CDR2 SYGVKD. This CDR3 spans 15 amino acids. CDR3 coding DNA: TGTGCCATCAGCGGGCGCCGGGACAGCTACAATGAGCAGTTCTTC. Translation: CAISGRRDSYNEQFF.

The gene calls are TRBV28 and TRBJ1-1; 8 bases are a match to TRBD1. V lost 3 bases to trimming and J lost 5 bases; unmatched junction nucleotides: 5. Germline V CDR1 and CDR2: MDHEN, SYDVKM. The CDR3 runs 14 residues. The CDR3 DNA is TGTGCCAGCAGTTTGACAGGGGAGGGAACTGAAGCTTTCTTT. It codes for CASSLTGEGTEAFF.

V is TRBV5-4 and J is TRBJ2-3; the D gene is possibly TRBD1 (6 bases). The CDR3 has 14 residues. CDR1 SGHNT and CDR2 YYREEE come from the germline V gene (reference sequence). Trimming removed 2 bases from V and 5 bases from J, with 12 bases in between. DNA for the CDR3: TGTGCCAGCAGCTTACAGGGAATCGGAGATACGCAGTATTTT. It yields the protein CASSLQGIGDTQYF.

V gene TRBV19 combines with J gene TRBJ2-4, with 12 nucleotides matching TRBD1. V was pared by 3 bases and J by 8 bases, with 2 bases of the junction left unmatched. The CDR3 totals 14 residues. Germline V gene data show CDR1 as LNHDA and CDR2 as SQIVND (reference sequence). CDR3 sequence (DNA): TGTGCCAGTAGTATGGGACAGGGGGCGTACATTCAGTACTTC. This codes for CASSMGQGAYIQYF.

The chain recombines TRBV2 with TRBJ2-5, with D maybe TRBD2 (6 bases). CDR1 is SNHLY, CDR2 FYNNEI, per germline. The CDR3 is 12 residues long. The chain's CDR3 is CVSAGSQETQYF. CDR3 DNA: TGTGTGAGCGCGGGGTCACAAGAGACCCAGTACTTC.

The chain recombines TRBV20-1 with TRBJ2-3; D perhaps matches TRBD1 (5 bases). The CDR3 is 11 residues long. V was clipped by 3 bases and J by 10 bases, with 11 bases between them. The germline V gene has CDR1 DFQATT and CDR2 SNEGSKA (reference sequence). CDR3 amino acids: CSARGPLSQYF. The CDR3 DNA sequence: TGCAGTGCTAGGGGGCCCTTATCGCAGTATTTT.

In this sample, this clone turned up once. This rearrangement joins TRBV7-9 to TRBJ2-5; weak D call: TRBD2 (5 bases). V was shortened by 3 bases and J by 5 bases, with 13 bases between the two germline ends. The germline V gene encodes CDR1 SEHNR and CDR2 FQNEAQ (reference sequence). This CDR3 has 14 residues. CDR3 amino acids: CASSFIGVRETQYF. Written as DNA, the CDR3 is TGTGCCAGCAGCTTCATCGGGGTGCGCGAGACCCAGTACTTC.

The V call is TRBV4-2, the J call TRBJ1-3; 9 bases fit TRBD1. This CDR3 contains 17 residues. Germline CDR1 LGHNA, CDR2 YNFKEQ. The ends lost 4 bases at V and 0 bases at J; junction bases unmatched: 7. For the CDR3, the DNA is TGTGCCAGCAGCCCCCTGGACAGGGGCCCCTCTGGAAACACCATATATTTT. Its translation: CASSPLDRGPSGNTIYF.

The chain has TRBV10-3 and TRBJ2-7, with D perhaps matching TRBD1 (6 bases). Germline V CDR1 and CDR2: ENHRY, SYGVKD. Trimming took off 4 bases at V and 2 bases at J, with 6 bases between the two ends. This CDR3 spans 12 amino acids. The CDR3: CAISGTAYEQYF. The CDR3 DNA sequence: TGTGCCATCAGTGGGACAGCCTACGAGCAGTACTTC.

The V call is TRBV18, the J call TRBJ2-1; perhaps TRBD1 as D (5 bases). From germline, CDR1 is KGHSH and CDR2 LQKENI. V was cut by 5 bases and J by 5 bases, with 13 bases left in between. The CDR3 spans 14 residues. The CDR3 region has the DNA TGTGCCAGCTCAGTCAGGGTACAAGACAATGAGCAGTTCTTC. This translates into CASSVRVQDNEQFF.

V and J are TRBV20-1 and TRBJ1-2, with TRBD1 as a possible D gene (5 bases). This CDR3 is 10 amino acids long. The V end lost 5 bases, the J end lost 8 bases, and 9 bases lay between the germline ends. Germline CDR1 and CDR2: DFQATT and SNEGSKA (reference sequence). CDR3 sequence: CSAPWGGYTF. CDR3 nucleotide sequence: TGCAGTGCTCCATGGGGCGGCTACACCTTC.

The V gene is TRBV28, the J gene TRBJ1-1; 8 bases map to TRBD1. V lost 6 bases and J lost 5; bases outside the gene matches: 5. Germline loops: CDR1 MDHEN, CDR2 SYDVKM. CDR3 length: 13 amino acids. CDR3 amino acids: CASRLDRGTEAFF. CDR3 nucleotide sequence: TGTGCCAGCAGATTAGACAGGGGAACTGAAGCTTTCTTT.

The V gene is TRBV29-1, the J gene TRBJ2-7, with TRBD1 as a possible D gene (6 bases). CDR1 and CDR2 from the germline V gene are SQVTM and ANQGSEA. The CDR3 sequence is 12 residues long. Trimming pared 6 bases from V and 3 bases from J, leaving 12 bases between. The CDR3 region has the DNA TGCAGCGTAAACAAACAGGGCTACGAGCAGTACTTC. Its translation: CSVNKQGYEQYF.

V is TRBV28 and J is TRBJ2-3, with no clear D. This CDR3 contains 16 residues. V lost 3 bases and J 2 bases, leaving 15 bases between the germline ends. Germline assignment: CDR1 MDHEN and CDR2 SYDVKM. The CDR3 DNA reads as TGTGCCAGCAGTTTTAGTATCCCCCCGTTCACAGATACGCAGTATTTT. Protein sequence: CASSFSIPPFTDTQYF. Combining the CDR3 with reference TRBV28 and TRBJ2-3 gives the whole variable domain DVKVTQSSRYLVKRTGEKVFLECVQDMDHENMFWYRQDPGLGLRLIYFSYDVKMKEKGDIPEGYSVSREKKERFSLILESASTNQTSMYLCASSFSIPPFTDTQYFGPGTRLTVL.

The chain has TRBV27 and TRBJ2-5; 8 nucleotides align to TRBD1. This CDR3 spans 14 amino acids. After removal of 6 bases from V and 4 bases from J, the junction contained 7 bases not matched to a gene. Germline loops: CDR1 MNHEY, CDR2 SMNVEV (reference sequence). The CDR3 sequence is CASSDRGFGETQYF. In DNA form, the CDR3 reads TGTGCCAGCAGCGACAGGGGTTTCGGAGAGACCCAGTACTTC.

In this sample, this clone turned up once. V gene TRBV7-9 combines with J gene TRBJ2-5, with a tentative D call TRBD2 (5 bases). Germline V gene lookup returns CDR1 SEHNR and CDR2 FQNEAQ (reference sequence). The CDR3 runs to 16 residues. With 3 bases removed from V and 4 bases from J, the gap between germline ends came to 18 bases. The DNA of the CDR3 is TGTGCCAGCAGCTTGGAAGACATACGAGGGCCAGAGACCCAGTACTTC. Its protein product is CASSLEDIRGPETQYF.

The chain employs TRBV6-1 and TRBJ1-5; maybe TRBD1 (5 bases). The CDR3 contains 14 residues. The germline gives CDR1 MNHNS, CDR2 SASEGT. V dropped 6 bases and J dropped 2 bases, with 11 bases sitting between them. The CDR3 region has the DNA TGTGCCAGCAGCCCCGGGACTGGCAATCAGCCCCAGCATTTT. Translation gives CASSPGTGNQPQHF.

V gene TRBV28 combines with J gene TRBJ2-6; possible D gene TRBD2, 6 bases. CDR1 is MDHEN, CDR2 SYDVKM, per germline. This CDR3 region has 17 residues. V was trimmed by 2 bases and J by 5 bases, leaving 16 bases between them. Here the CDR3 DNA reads TGTGCCAGCAGTTTAAGGGGCACTGGGGGGAGGGCCAACGTCCTGACTTTC. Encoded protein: CASSLRGTGGRANVLTF.

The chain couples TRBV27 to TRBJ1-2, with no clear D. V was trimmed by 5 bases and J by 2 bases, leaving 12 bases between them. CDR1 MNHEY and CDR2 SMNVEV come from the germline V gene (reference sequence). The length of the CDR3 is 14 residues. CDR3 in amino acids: CASSPRTGNYGYTF. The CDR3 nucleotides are TGTGCCAGCAGTCCCCGGACGGGGAACTATGGCTACACCTTC.

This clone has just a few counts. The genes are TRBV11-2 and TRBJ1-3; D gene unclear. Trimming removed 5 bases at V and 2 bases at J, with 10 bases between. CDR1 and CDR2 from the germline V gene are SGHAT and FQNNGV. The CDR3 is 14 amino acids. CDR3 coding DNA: TGTGCCAGCAGCCTCGGGCGGGCTGGAAACACCATATATTTT. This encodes CASSLGRAGNTIYF.

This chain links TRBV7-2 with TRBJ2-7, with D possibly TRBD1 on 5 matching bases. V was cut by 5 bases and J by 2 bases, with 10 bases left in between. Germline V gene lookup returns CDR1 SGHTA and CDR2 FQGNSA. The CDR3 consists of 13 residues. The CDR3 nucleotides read TGTGCCAGCAGCATTTCAGGGCCCTACGAGCAGTACTTC. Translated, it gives CASSISGPYEQYF.

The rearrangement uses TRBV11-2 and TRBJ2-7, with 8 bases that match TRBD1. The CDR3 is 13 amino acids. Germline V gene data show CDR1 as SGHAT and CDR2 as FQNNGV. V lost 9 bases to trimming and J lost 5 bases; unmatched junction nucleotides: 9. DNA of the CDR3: TGTGCCAGTCTCTGGACAGGGTCGCACGAGCAGTACTTC. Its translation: CASLWTGSHEQYF.